This passage covers 23 T cell receptor beta chains from one sample sequenced in a study of blood T cell repertoires in COVID-19. Profiled with immunoSEQ multiplex PCR; TCRdb holds only in-frame clones, not every one. The data show around 140,000 clones, 88% seen once. The material sequenced was peripheral blood. These receptor sequences come from a man aged 70-80 years with acute or convalescent COVID-19.

The chain employs TRBV7-2 and TRBJ1-5; TRBD1 matches 7 bases. Germline lookup yields CDR1 SGHTA and CDR2 FQGNSA. After removal of 1 base from V and 0 bases from J, the junction contained 6 bases not matched to a gene. The CDR3 has 17 amino acids. DNA of the CDR3: TGTGCCAGCAGCTTAGTAGGAGGGGGCCGTAGCAATCAGCCCCAGCATTTT. Residues: CASSLVGGGRSNQPQHF.

The rearrangement links TRBV18 to TRBJ1-2, with D perhaps TRBD1 (5 bases). The CDR3 is 14 amino acids. With 2 bases removed from V and 3 bases from J, the gap between germline ends came to 10 bases. CDR1 KGHSH and CDR2 LQKENI come from the germline V gene. The CDR3: CASSPTAGYYGYTF. The CDR3 coding sequence is TGTGCCAGCTCACCAACTGCAGGGTACTATGGCTACACCTTC.

The chain uses TRBV5-1 and TRBJ2-7, with D possibly matching TRBD2 (6 bases). V lost 4 bases and J 6 bases, leaving 17 bases between the germline ends. This CDR3 region has 14 residues. CDR1 SGHRS and CDR2 YFSETQ come from the germline V gene. Here the CDR3 reads CASSQDVGGTEQYF. The CDR3 DNA sequence: TGCGCCAGCAGCCAGGACGTCGGCGGGACCGAGCAGTACTTC.

The chain links TRBV19 to TRBJ1-2; D uncertain. Trimming cost V 7 bases and J 7 bases, with 16 bases left between them. Looked up from germline, CDR1 is LNHDA and CDR2 is SQIVND (reference sequence). The CDR3 is made up of 13 amino acids. As DNA, the CDR3 is TGTGCCAGTACCTCTGCGGGTCCTCGTGGCTACACCTTC. This translates into CASTSAGPRGYTF.

V gene TRBV5-6 combines with J gene TRBJ1-5; a possible D gene is TRBD1 (6 bases). The germline V gene has CDR1 SGHDT and CDR2 YYEEEE. This CDR3 is 16 amino acids long. Trimming took off 1 base at V and 0 bases at J, with 11 bases between the two ends. The chain's CDR3 is CASSLYQGSSNQPQHF. Here the CDR3 DNA reads TGTGCCAGCAGCTTGTATCAGGGGTCTAGCAATCAGCCCCAGCATTTT. Combining the CDR3 with reference TRBV5-6 and TRBJ1-5 gives the whole variable domain DAGVTQSPTHLIKTRGQQVTLRCSPKSGHDTVSWYQQALGQGPQFIFQYYEEEERQRGNFPDRFSGHQFPNYSSELNVNALLLGDSALYLCASSLYQGSSNQPQHFGDGTRLSIL.

This clone appeared a single time. The genes are TRBV19 and TRBJ2-1; weak D call: TRBD2 (5 bases). Germline loops: CDR1 LNHDA, CDR2 SQIVND (reference sequence). Trimming took off 3 bases at V and 9 bases at J, with 9 bases between the two ends. The CDR3 loop spans 12 amino acids. The CDR3 is CASSMREGEQFF. DNA of the CDR3: TGTGCCAGTAGTATGAGGGAAGGTGAGCAGTTCTTC.

This chain joins TRBV19 and TRBJ1-1; no clear D gene. In germline, CDR1 is LNHDA, CDR2 SQIVND (reference sequence). Trimming shortened V by 2 bases and J by 6 bases, and 16 bases separated the two germline ends. The CDR3 sequence is 15 residues long. The CDR3 loop is CASSITRARGPEAFF. The CDR3 DNA reads TGTGCCAGTAGTATAACGCGGGCGCGGGGTCCTGAAGCTTTCTTT.

The chain combines TRBV9 with TRBJ1-4, with 9 bases lining up with TRBD1. Germline V lookup: CDR1 SGDLS, CDR2 YYNGEE. The CDR3 has 15 amino acids. V shed 3 bases, J shed 5 bases, and the junction held 5 bases outside the gene matches. CDR3 nucleotide sequence: TGTGCCAGCAGCGGAGGGACAGGGTTCAATGAAAAACTGTTTTTT. Its protein product is CASSGGTGFNEKLFF.

The chain combines TRBV29-1 with TRBJ2-7; 8 nucleotides match TRBD1. After removal of 6 bases from V and 6 bases from J, the junction contained 7 bases not matched to a gene. The CDR3 runs 12 residues. Germline V CDR1 and CDR2: SQVTM, ANQGSEA. This chain's CDR3 is CSVGYRGSEQYF. CDR3 coding DNA: TGCAGCGTCGGATACAGGGGGAGCGAGCAGTACTTC.

V usage is TRBV20-1 and J usage is TRBJ1-3; D is perhaps TRBD1 (5 bases). CDR3 length equals 14 residues. CDR1 and CDR2 from the germline V gene are DFQATT and SNEGSKA (reference sequence). Deletions cut 3 bases from V and 4 bases from J, with 13 bases between. The CDR3 loop reads CSASSPQGGNTIYF. CDR3 coding DNA: TGCAGTGCTAGTTCCCCCCAGGGCGGAAACACCATATATTTT.

The V gene is TRBV19, the J gene TRBJ1-2; 11 bases line up with TRBD1. V shed 5 bases and J 7 bases; nucleotides not matched to a gene: 3. The CDR3 sequence is 13 residues long. Germline V CDR1 and CDR2: LNHDA, SQIVND (reference sequence). The CDR3 region has the DNA TGTGCCAGTAGTTGGGGACAGGGGGTTGGCTACACCTTC. Its protein is CASSWGQGVGYTF.

V gene TRBV6-5 combines with J gene TRBJ1-4; 9 bases match TRBD1. The CDR3 consists of 16 residues. Trimming took 0 bases from V and 6 from J; bases not matched to a gene: 5. Germline assignment: CDR1 MNHEY and CDR2 SVGAGI. This chain's CDR3 is CASSYSRDRVHEKLFF. The CDR3 nucleotides read TGTGCCAGCAGTTACTCGAGGGACAGGGTCCATGAAAAACTGTTTTTT.

This clone was seen once. The chain uses TRBV6-5 and TRBJ1-5; D is unresolved. CDR3 size: 12 residues. V gave up 5 bases and J gave up 9 bases, with 11 bases separating them. CDR1 and CDR2 (germline): MNHEY, SVGAGI. CDR3 in DNA: TGTGCCAGCAGTCTGGCCGATGGGCCCCAGCATTTT. Its protein is CASSLADGPQHF.

This clone has a count of ten or more. This sequence joins TRBV2 and TRBJ2-7; D is undetermined. The CDR3 loop spans 12 amino acids. Trimming took 6 bases from V and 1 from J, leaving 7 bases between them. Germline CDR1 is SNHLY and CDR2 is FYNNEI. The CDR3 region has the DNA TGTGCCAGCAGCTTCCAGTCCTACGAGCAGTACTTC. It encodes CASSFQSYEQYF. The full variable domain, with the rest looked up from reference TRBV2 and TRBJ2-7, is EPEVTQTPSHQVTQMGQEVILRCVPISNHLYFYWYRQILGQKVEFLVSFYNNEISEKSEIFDDQFSVERPDGSNFTLKIRSTKLEDSAMYFCASSFQSYEQYFGPGTRLTVT.

The rearrangement uses TRBV9 and TRBJ1-6; possible D gene TRBD1, 6 bases. The length of the CDR3 is 17 residues. The germline V and J ends were trimmed by 3 bases and 4 bases, with 17 bases remaining between them. Germline lookup yields CDR1 SGDLS and CDR2 YYNGEE. The CDR3 sequence is CASSAEGGTAYNSPLHF. The CDR3 DNA is TGTGCCAGCAGCGCCGAAGGGGGTACGGCATATAATTCACCCCTCCACTTT.

The J gene is TRBJ1-4, the V gene TRBV6-5, with TRBD1 matching over 10 bases. The V gene's germline CDR1 is MNHEY and CDR2 SVGAGI. The CDR3 extends over 15 amino acids. J lost 8 bases, V lost 2 bases, and 5 bases had no gene match. The DNA of the CDR3 is TGTGCCAGCAGTTACCACCGGGACAGGGGCGAAAAACTGTTTTTT. Translation gives CASSYHRDRGEKLFF.

The V gene is TRBV19, the J gene TRBJ2-5; D is uncertain. Germline assignment: CDR1 LNHDA and CDR2 SQIVND (reference sequence). V was shortened by 3 bases and J by 4 bases, with 6 bases between the two germline ends. CDR3 size: 12 residues. In DNA form, the CDR3 reads TGTGCCAGTAGTATCGCTACAGAGACCCAGTACTTC. Its translation: CASSIATETQYF.

This chain links TRBV29-1 with TRBJ2-5; 7 bases are shared with TRBD2. CDR3 length: 13 amino acids. Germline values: CDR1 SQVTM, CDR2 ANQGSEA. Trimming removed 6 bases from V and 5 bases from J; junction bases left unmatched: 9. The CDR3 bases are TGCAGCGTCGATGGGGGGGGTTTGGAGACCCAGTACTTC. Translating gives CSVDGGGLETQYF.

This chain connects TRBV10-3 to TRBJ1-5; D may be TRBD1 (5 bases). There are 15 residues in the CDR3. V was shortened by 5 bases and J by 5 bases, with 16 bases between the two germline ends. Germline CDR1 and CDR2: ENHRY and SYGVKD. CDR3 loop: CAISYSGGTDQPQHF. In DNA form, the CDR3 reads TGTGCCATCAGTTACTCGGGGGGGACGGATCAGCCCCAGCATTTT.

The chain couples TRBV9 to TRBJ2-3, with TRBD2 as a possible D gene (7 bases). Per the germline V gene, CDR1 is SGDLS and CDR2 is YYNGEE. Trimming removed 1 base from V and 4 bases from J, with 13 bases in between. This CDR3 comprises 15 residues. CDR3 sequence reads: CASSVQGRVADTQYF. DNA of the CDR3: TGTGCCAGCAGCGTACAGGGGAGGGTCGCAGATACGCAGTATTTT.

The chain carries TRBV2 and TRBJ1-6; D perhaps matches TRBD1 (6 bases). Germline loops: CDR1 SNHLY, CDR2 FYNNEI. Trimming stripped 9 bases from V and 0 bases from J, with 15 bases between. CDR3 length: 16 amino acids. CDR3 bases: TGTGCCAGTACTCCAGGGGCGAGCTCCTATAATTCACCCCTCCACTTT. Residues: CASTPGASSYNSPLHF.

The rearrangement joins TRBV5-1 to TRBJ1-1; no definite D call. The CDR3 extends over 14 amino acids. Trimming pared 3 bases from V and 7 bases from J, leaving 16 bases between. Germline CDR1 is SGHRS and CDR2 is YFSETQ. The CDR3 DNA is TGCGCCAGCAGCTCCTCGATCCCGAACGGTGAAGCTTTCTTT. This translates into CASSSSIPNGEAFF.

This clone was seen once. The chain has TRBV4-2 and TRBJ2-1; 8 bases fit TRBD2. Germline lookup yields CDR1 LGHNA and CDR2 YNFKEQ. V shed 6 bases and J 7 bases; nucleotides not matched to a gene: 8. The length of the CDR3 is 14 residues. This chain's CDR3 is CASRPGGPLNEQFF. In DNA, the CDR3 is TGTGCCAGCAGGCCGGGGGGGCCGTTGAATGAGCAGTTCTTC.